The clone carrying this TCR beta chain appeared a single time. The PCR contained 60 Vbeta and 13 Jbeta primers. Sequenced by immunoSEQ multiplex PCR; TCRdb stores in-frame clones only, minus some. This table holds 90,000 to 100,000 clones, roughly 76% found once. J gave up 1 base and V 0 bases, and 8 bases lay outside the gene matches. CDR3 size: 20 residues. Germline V gene data show CDR1 as MGHRA and CDR2 as YSYEKL. The data derive from a study of cytomegalovirus exposure and HLA in healthy donors. Sequenced sample: PBMCs. This clonotype originated in a man between 35 and 55 years old in good health and CMV-seronegative. The chain recombines TRBV4-1 with TRBJ2-1; TRBD2 aligns across 14 bases. The DNA of the CDR3 is TGCGCCAGCAGCCAAGACGGCGGGACTAGCGGGAGTTCTTCCTACAATGAGCAGTTCTTC. Translated, it gives CASSQDGGTSGSSSYNEQFF.